These T cell receptor beta chains were read from a single sample in a study of CD8 T cells in ankylosing spondylitis. Using its own MiXCR run on the 5' RACE reads, TCRdb lists one record per CDR3 protein. The sample lists 400,000 to 450,000 distinct CDR3 sequences, about 15% occurring once. Sequencing used blood, either unsorted or a sorted T cell fraction (not recorded which). The source is a male donor with ankylosing spondylitis. The CDR3 runs from the conserved cysteine through the conserved F or W. The D gene is left open where the match is weak. Clone size is stated in some rows and not others, as once, few, many or a class when expanded.

many,TRBJ1-1,.,TRBV5-1,CASSLVPGPVLSNTEAFF,TGCGCCAGCAGCTTGGTACCGGGTCCCGTACTATCGAACACTGAAGCTTTCTTT
few,TRBJ2-2,TRBD2,TRBV7-2,CASTPASGYTGELFF,TGTGCCAGCACCCCGGCTAGCGGATACACCGGGGAGCTGTTTTTT
.,TRBJ2-1,.,TRBV10-2,CASSERVPGSNEQFF,TGCGCCAGCAGTGAACGGGTGCCGGGGAGCAATGAGCAGTTCTTC
.,TRBJ1-1,.,TRBV7-9,CASSLGLLGTEAFF,TGTGCCAGCAGCTTAGGGTTGTTGGGCACTGAAGCTTTCTTT
few,TRBJ1-5,TRBD1,TRBV5-1,CASSLGGGGQPQHF,TGCGCCAGCAGCTTGGGAGGGGGCGGTCAGCCCCAGCATTTT
few,TRBJ2-1,.,TRBV20-1,CSVGRADEQFF,TGCAGTGTGGGCAGGGCCGATGAGCAGTTCTTC
few,TRBJ2-1,TRBD2,TRBV9,CASSVTSGLYNEQFF,TGTGCCAGCAGCGTTACTAGCGGGCTCTACAATGAGCAGTTCTTC
.,TRBJ1-5,.,TRBV6-2/TRBV6-3,CASTGRGGHSLVGNQPQHF,TGTGCCAGCACCGGCCGCGGGGGACACTCATTGGTGGGCAATCAGCCCCAGCATTTT
few,TRBJ1-5,.,TRBV6-1,CASSERGLQPQHF,TGTGCCAGCAGTGAAAGGGGATTACAGCCCCAGCATTTT
many,TRBJ1-4,.,TRBV5-1,CASSTARDALGGEKLFF,TGCGCCAGCAGCACCGCCCGGGACGCCCTCGGAGGTGAAAAACTGTTTTTT
few,TRBJ1-5,.,TRBV28,CASSIPRNQPQHF,TGTGCCAGCAGTATCCCACGCAATCAGCCCCAGCATTTT
.,TRBJ1-5,.,TRBV12-3/TRBV12-4,CASSPKGWGSAGDQPQHF,TGTGCCAGCAGTCCTAAAGGTTGGGGCTCCGCAGGGGATCAGCCCCAGCATTTT
few,TRBJ1-1,.,TRBV5-1,CASSQLKKDGQNTEAFF,TGCGCCAGCAGCCAATTAAAAAAAGACGGACAGAACACTGAAGCTTTCTTT
.,TRBJ2-5,.,TRBV7-9,CASSLSGLLETQYF,TGTGCCAGCAGCTTGTCCGGACTGTTAGAGACCCAGTACTTC
few,TRBJ1-2,.,TRBV7-2,CASSLKGSGGYTF,TGTGCCAGCAGCTTAAAGGGCTCCGGGGGCTACACCTTC
many,TRBJ2-1,TRBD2,TRBV7-7,CASSPQGLAGYNEQFF,TGTGCTAGCAGCCCCCAAGGACTAGCGGGGTACAATGAGCAGTTCTTC
few,TRBJ2-2,TRBD2,TRBV5-1,CASSGTSGSIGELFF,TGCGCCAGCAGCGGGACTAGCGGGAGTATCGGGGAGCTGTTTTTT
many,TRBJ1-2,.,TRBV29-1,CSVGLLGAYGYTF,TGCAGCGTTGGGCTCCTTGGTGCCTATGGCTACACCTTC